This passage covers 23 T cell receptor beta chains from one sample sequenced in a study of response to subunit inactivated influenza vaccine. From the RT-PCR reads, TCRdb called clonotypes with MiXCR, one entry per CDR3 protein. The sample contains about 170,000 distinct CDR3 sequences, about 10% of which appear only once. This sample comprised CD8+ T cells sorted from PBMCs, obtained around 25 months after vaccination. The receptors were gathered from a man aged 45 to 70 who received an inactivated influenza vaccine.

The chain uses TRBV27 and TRBJ2-3, with 10 bases lining up with TRBD2. Germline CDR1 MNHEY, CDR2 SMNVEV (reference sequence). The CDR3 runs 19 residues. Trimming took 5 bases from V and 4 from J; bases not matched to a gene: 18. CDR3 sequence: CASSPLDREASGGADTQYF. The CDR3 DNA reads TGTGCCAGCAGTCCCCTAGATCGGGAGGCTAGCGGGGGAGCAGATACGCAGTATTTT.

This clonotype was seen more than once but under ten times. This chain joins TRBV28 and TRBJ2-7; 9 bases map to TRBD1. Germline-derived CDR1 and CDR2 are MDHEN and SYDVKM. The CDR3 loop spans 16 amino acids. After removal of 1 base from V and 5 bases from J, the junction contained 9 bases not matched to a gene. CDR3 bases: TGTGCCAGCAGTTTATCCCCCGGGACAGGGTCGGACGAGCAGTACTTC. This codes for CASSLSPGTGSDEQYF.

Only a few counts were recorded for this clonotype. The V and J genes are TRBV11-2 and TRBJ2-7; D unclear. CDR1 is SGHAT and CDR2 is FQNNGV in the germline V gene. V lost 2 bases and J 6 bases, leaving 8 bases between the germline ends. This CDR3 is 12 amino acids long. The chain's CDR3 is CASSLTVAEQYF. CDR3 DNA sequence: TGTGCCAGCAGCTTAACTGTCGCCGAGCAGTACTTC.

V and J are TRBV10-3 and TRBJ1-3; a possible D gene is TRBD1 (5 bases). V lost 0 bases and J 8 bases, leaving 14 bases between the germline ends. Looked up from germline, CDR1 is ENHRY and CDR2 is SYGVKD. The CDR3 sequence is 15 residues long. The CDR3 sequence: CAISESTQGPYTIYF. The CDR3 DNA reads as TGTGCCATCAGTGAGTCAACTCAGGGACCGTACACCATATATTTT.

There are many counts of this clonotype. The chain recombines TRBV11-2 with TRBJ2-1, with D perhaps given as TRBD1 or TRBD2 (5 bases each). Trimming cost V 2 bases and J 8 bases, with 22 bases left between them. There are 17 residues in the CDR3. The V gene's germline CDR1 is SGHAT and CDR2 FQNNGV. CDR3: CASSLFLGGGTLDEQFF. The CDR3, as DNA: TGTGCCAGCAGCTTATTTCTTGGGGGTGGCACTTTGGATGAGCAGTTCTTC.

This clonotype was seen a handful of times. The V call is TRBV7-9, the J call TRBJ1-1; a possible D gene is TRBD1 (5 bases). Germline-derived CDR1 and CDR2 are SEHNR and FQNEAQ (reference sequence). V lost 5 bases, J lost 5 bases, and 12 bases lay in between. This CDR3 comprises 13 residues. CDR3 sequence reads: CASSKGAQTEAFF. In DNA, the CDR3 is TGTGCCAGCAGCAAAGGGGCGCAGACTGAAGCTTTCTTT.

This chain uses TRBV7-2 with TRBJ2-5, with D hard to call. CDR1 SGHTA and CDR2 FQGNSA come from the germline V gene. This CDR3 has 17 amino acids. The germline V and J ends were trimmed by 0 bases and 2 bases, with 16 bases remaining between them. The CDR3 sequence: CASSLAMGFPGQETQYF. In DNA form, the CDR3 reads TGTGCCAGCAGCTTAGCGATGGGGTTTCCCGGGCAAGAGACCCAGTACTTC.

This clonotype appeared many times. The chain carries TRBV28 and TRBJ2-1; 12 bases match TRBD2. The CDR3 contains 17 residues. Trimming at V came to 2 bases and at J to 7 bases, leaving 9 bases not matched to a gene. CDR1 is MDHEN and CDR2 is SYDVKM in the germline V gene. The CDR3: CASSLGLAGILGNEQFF. Written as DNA, the CDR3 is TGTGCCAGCAGTTTAGGACTAGCGGGGATCCTAGGGAATGAGCAGTTCTTC.

This clonotype was recorded a few times. The rearrangement uses TRBV7-6 and TRBJ2-1, with 13 bases fitting TRBD2. Germline assignment: CDR1 SGHVS and CDR2 FNYEAQ. This CDR3 contains 14 residues. V trimming: 1 base; J trimming: 9 bases; junction bases outside the gene matches: 0. The CDR3 spells CASSLGTSGSEQFF. CDR3 nucleotides: TGTGCCAGCAGCTTAGGGACTAGCGGGAGTGAGCAGTTCTTC.

The V and J genes are TRBV15 and TRBJ2-1, with TRBD2 matching 8 bases. The J segment lost 6 bases and the V segment lost 4 bases, leaving 14 bases of the junction unmatched. CDR1 and CDR2 (germline): LNHNV, YYDKDF (reference sequence). The CDR3 consists of 17 residues. The chain's CDR3 is CATSKRTGGLARNEQFF. The CDR3, as DNA: TGTGCCACCAGCAAAAGGACCGGAGGACTAGCTCGCAATGAGCAGTTCTTC. The entire variable domain, with the rest obtained from reference TRBV15 and TRBJ2-1, is as follows: DAMVIQNPRYQVTQFGKPVTLSCSQTLNHNVMYWYQQKSSQAPKLLFHYYDKDFNNEADTPDNFQSRRPNTSFCFLDIRSPGLGDTAMYLCATSKRTGGLARNEQFFGPGTRLTVL.

The table lists this clonotype with many counts. The chain links TRBV29-1 to TRBJ2-3; 8 bases align to TRBD1. Losses at the gene ends were 7 bases for V and 4 bases for J; bases not matched to a gene: 7. The length of the CDR3 is 13 residues. The germline V gene has CDR1 SQVTM and CDR2 ANQGSEA. The DNA for the CDR3 is TGCAGCGGTGACAGGGGAGGCCCAGATACGCAGTATTTT. Translated: CSGDRGGPDTQYF.

This clonotype was seen a handful of times. The rearrangement links TRBV15 to TRBJ2-5; 8 bases line up with TRBD1. The germline V gene encodes CDR1 LNHNV and CDR2 YYDKDF (reference sequence). After removal of 6 bases from V and 4 bases from J, the junction contained 7 bases not matched to a gene. The CDR3 totals 14 residues. The CDR3 sequence: CATRLTGEAETQYF. Written as DNA, the CDR3 is TGTGCCACCAGACTGACAGGGGAGGCAGAGACCCAGTACTTC.

The J gene is TRBJ2-5, the V gene TRBV24-1; D possibly corresponds to TRBD1 (6 bases). This CDR3 has 13 amino acids. Germline loops: CDR1 KGHDR, CDR2 SFDVKD. V lost 4 bases and J 4 bases, leaving 9 bases between the germline ends. In nucleotides, the CDR3 is TGTGCCACCAGTGACGACAGGATAGAGACCCAGTACTTC. This encodes CATSDDRIETQYF.

The chain joins TRBV9 to TRBJ2-1; D unclear. CDR1 is SGDLS and CDR2 is YYNGEE in the germline V gene. The CDR3 sequence is 15 residues long. Trimming stripped 0 bases from V and 1 base from J, with 8 bases between. The CDR3 DNA follows: TGTGCCAGCAGCGTAGAATCTGAGTCCTACAATGAGCAGTTCTTC. It encodes CASSVESESYNEQFF.

This clonotype appeared many times. The rearrangement uses TRBV12-3 or TRBV12-4 and TRBJ2-3; 10 bases line up with TRBD1. Germline trimming cut 3 bases from V and 2 bases from J; bases unmatched to any gene: 8. This CDR3 comprises 17 residues. CDR3 in amino acids: CASSFNYGTGVTDTQYF. The DNA of the CDR3 is TGTGCCAGCAGTTTTAATTATGGGACAGGGGTCACAGATACGCAGTATTTT.

This clonotype showed up many times. The rearrangement joins TRBV3-1 to TRBJ2-5; D ambiguous. Trimming removed 4 bases from V and 0 bases from J, with 12 bases in between. The CDR3 loop spans 15 amino acids. CDR1 is LGHDT, CDR2 YNNKEL, per germline (reference sequence). Here the CDR3 DNA reads TGTGCCAGCAGCCGCTGGGGTAGCTACCAAGAGACCCAGTACTTC. This translates into CASSRWGSYQETQYF.

The chain joins TRBV5-8 to TRBJ2-7; tentative D call: TRBD1 (6 bases). Trimming removed 0 bases from V and 3 bases from J, with 13 bases in between. The CDR3 has 15 amino acids. Looked up from germline, CDR1 is SGHTS and CDR2 is YDEGEE. In DNA form, the CDR3 reads TGTGCCAGCAGCTTGGAACTTACAGGGAACTACGAGCAGTACTTC. Residues: CASSLELTGNYEQYF.

This chain links TRBV11-1 with TRBJ2-1, with D possibly called TRBD1 or TRBD2 (5 bases each). V lost 1 base to trimming and J lost 4 bases, with 20 bases between them. Germline V CDR1 and CDR2: SGHAT, FQDESV (reference sequence). The CDR3 consists of 18 residues. The CDR3 here is CASSLERVGNGGYNEQFF. CDR3 nucleotides: TGTGCCAGCAGCTTAGAACGCGTGGGGAATGGGGGATACAATGAGCAGTTCTTC.

This clonotype was seen more than once but under ten times. The chain employs TRBV20-1 and TRBJ2-1; 10 bases map to TRBD2. CDR3 length: 16 amino acids. V shed 0 bases, J shed 0 bases, and the junction held 2 bases outside the gene matches. The germline V gene has CDR1 DFQATT and CDR2 SNEGSKA (reference sequence). The CDR3 DNA follows: TGCAGTGCTAGAGACCCTAGCGGGGGCTCCTACAATGAGCAGTTCTTC. This gives the protein CSARDPSGGSYNEQFF.

This clonotype showed up just a few times. A read error may account for a junction end that differs from germline. The rearrangement links TRBV12-3 or TRBV12-4 to TRBJ2-7; possibly TRBD1 for D (5 bases). The CDR3 loop spans 11 amino acids. CDR3 DNA: TGTGCCAGCAGATTAGGGGTCGAGCAGTACTTC. As protein: CASRLGVEQYF.

This clonotype was observed a few times. V usage is TRBV10-1 and J usage is TRBJ2-1, with a tentative D call TRBD1 (6 bases). Germline assignment: CDR1 WNHNN and CDR2 SYGVQD (reference sequence). The V and J ends lost 9 bases and 5 bases respectively, with 14 bases between them. There are 13 residues in the CDR3. The CDR3 loop is CASTQGLHNEQFF. The CDR3 DNA is TGCGCCAGTACCCAGGGGCTCCACAATGAGCAGTTCTTC.

The chain recombines TRBV29-1 with TRBJ2-7; unclear D gene. Per the germline V gene, CDR1 is SQVTM and CDR2 is ANQGSEA. The CDR3 extends over 14 amino acids. With 6 bases removed from V and 6 bases from J, the gap between germline ends came to 21 bases. The CDR3 DNA sequence: TGCAGCGTCCGTTCGCGCAGCCTGGAGTCCGAGCAGTACTTC. Translated: CSVRSRSLESEQYF.

This clonotype was observed a handful of times. The chain uses TRBV12-3 or TRBV12-4 and TRBJ1-2; TRBD1 matches at 8 bases. V was clipped by 5 bases and J by 7 bases; unmatched bases: 3. This CDR3 contains 12 residues. The CDR3 spells CASSQGASGYTF. Written as DNA, the CDR3 is TGTGCCAGCAGTCAGGGGGCCAGTGGCTACACCTTC.